This TCR beta chain is drawn from a study of blood T cell repertoires in COVID-19. Across the study: Spain, Italy and the United States supplied samples that represented acute and convalescent COVID-19.

CDR1 LNHDA and CDR2 SQIVND come from the germline V gene (reference sequence). This CDR3 has 16 residues. Trimming cost V 4 bases and J 1 base, with 17 bases left between them. Assay used: immunoSEQ multiplex PCR; TCRdb lists only in-frame clones, some missing. The data contain 120,000 or so clones, around 74% of them singletons. The sequence was obtained from a man aged 60 to 75 with acute or convalescent COVID-19. The rearrangement links TRBV19 to TRBJ2-7, with D maybe TRBD1 (7 bases). The sample consisted of peripheral blood. The CDR3 DNA sequence: TGTGCCAGTAGTAAAAATAAGGGGGCGGGATCCTACGAGCAGTACTTC. Residues: CASSKNKGAGSYEQYF.